Shown below are 26 T cell receptor beta chains from a single sample sequenced in a study of liver allograft versus peripheral blood T cells. About the research overall: Intrahepatic T cell receptor repertoires from transplanted livers were compared against repertoires in recipients' peripheral blood.

A single record per CDR3 protein comes from TCRdb applying MiXCR to the reads. The sample lists about 6,600 distinct CDR3 sequences; roughly 17% were seen once. These receptor sequences come from a human patient who had a liver transplant. Some T cells may be provided by the graft donor.

In this sample, this clonotype is medium-sized. The chain couples TRBV19 to TRBJ1-5; no firm D call. V lost 7 bases to trimming and J lost 3 bases, with 16 bases between them. This CDR3 contains 15 residues. Germline loops: CDR1 LNHDA, CDR2 SQIVND (reference sequence). In DNA, the CDR3 is TGTGCCAGTACCCCGGACGGCTATCCCAATCAGCCCCAGCATTTT. Translation gives CASTPDGYPNQPQHF.

The chain employs TRBV7-9 and TRBJ1-2; no definite D call. The CDR3 has 13 residues. V was pared by 1 base and J by 8 bases, with 11 bases between. From germline, CDR1 is SEHNR and CDR2 FQNEAQ (reference sequence). The CDR3 loop is CASSLGTAVGYTF. CDR3 in DNA: TGTGCCAGCAGCTTAGGTACCGCGGTGGGCTACACCTTC. Variable domain in full (rest from reference TRBV7-9 and TRBJ1-2): DTGVSQNPRHKITKRGQNVTFRCDPISEHNRLYWYRQTLGQGPEFLTYFQNEAQLEKSRLLSDRFSAERPKGSFSTLEIQRTEQGDSAMYLCASSLGTAVGYTFGSGTRLTVV.

This clonotype is medium-sized (0.01 to 0.1%) by share. The rearrangement links TRBV7-9 to TRBJ1-4, with D possibly being TRBD1 (5 bases). This CDR3 is 14 amino acids long. Trimming shortened V by 3 bases and J by 8 bases, and 13 bases separated the two germline ends. Germline V gene data show CDR1 as SEHNR and CDR2 as FQNEAQ (reference sequence). In nucleotides, the CDR3 is TGTGCCAGCAGCTTCGGATCGGGGGAAGAAAAACTGTTTTTT. Amino acids: CASSFGSGEEKLFF.

This clonotype was counted a few times. The rearrangement uses TRBV14 and TRBJ2-3, with D uncertain. V was trimmed by 3 bases and J by 0 bases, leaving 13 bases between them. The CDR3 extends over 16 amino acids. Germline-derived CDR1 and CDR2 are SGHDN and FVKESK. The DNA of the CDR3 is TGTGCCAGCAGCCATATAAGGGTTTCTAGCACAGATACGCAGTATTTT. Translation gives CASSHIRVSSTDTQYF.

On this clonotype: This may be a read error: a much more frequent sequence differs by one nucleotide. The gene calls are TRBV18 and TRBJ2-3; TRBD2 matches at 10 bases. Germline assignment: CDR1 KGHSH and CDR2 LQKENI. The CDR3 covers 16 residues. V shed 6 bases and J 4 bases; nucleotides not matched to a gene: 10. The CDR3 here is CASSPGTSESPDTQYF. The CDR3 DNA follows: TGTGCCAGCTCGCCTGGGACTAGCGAGAGTCCAGATACGCAGTATTTT.

In this sample, this clonotype turned up a few times. This may arise from a read error, as a much more abundant clone is one base away. The V call is TRBV19, the J call TRBJ2-1, with D possibly TRBD2 on 5 matching bases. V was pared by 1 base and J by 6 bases, with 10 bases between. CDR1 and CDR2 from the germline V gene are LNHDA and SQIVND (reference sequence). The CDR3 runs 14 residues. This CDR3 is CASSIGLATNEQFF. CDR3 nucleotides: TGTGCCAGTAGTATAGGATTAGCGACCAATGAGCAGTTCTTC.

The CDR3 here is CASSLRDRDRETQYF. The CDR3 region has the DNA TGTGCCAGCAGCCTCCGGGACAGGGACAGAGAGACCCAGTACTTC. V gene TRBV12-3 or TRBV12-4 combines with J gene TRBJ2-5, with TRBD1 matching over 9 bases. V dropped 6 bases and J dropped 4; count of bases not matched to a gene: 9. The CDR3 spans 15 residues.

This clonotype was counted only a few times. The gene calls are TRBV20-1 and TRBJ1-6; D not certain. The V gene's germline CDR1 is DFQATT and CDR2 SNEGSKA (reference sequence). V was cut by 8 bases and J by 4 bases, with 18 bases left in between. The CDR3 loop spans 15 amino acids. The DNA of the CDR3 is TGCAGTACAGAAGGAAGCACCACGTATAATTCACCCCTCCACTTT. Translating it yields CSTEGSTTYNSPLHF.

This clonotype is medium-sized in the sample. V and J are TRBV24-1 and TRBJ2-2; TRBD2 is a possible D gene (5 bases). Germline-derived CDR1 and CDR2 are KGHDR and SFDVKD. V lost 9 bases and J lost 5, with 15 bases in between. This CDR3 has 14 amino acids. DNA for the CDR3: TGTGCCACCGGACGTGAGGGCGCGACCGGGGAGCTGTTTTTT. This translates into CATGREGATGELFF.

In its sample, this clonotype ranks as large (0.1 to 1%). The chain uses TRBV6-1 and TRBJ2-5, with 7 nucleotides matching TRBD1. This CDR3 spans 14 amino acids. CDR1 is MNHNS, CDR2 SASEGT, per germline. J gave up 4 bases and V 6 bases, and 8 bases lay outside the gene matches. The CDR3 loop reads CASSVSNRGETQYF. The DNA for the CDR3 is TGTGCCAGCAGCGTGAGTAACAGGGGAGAGACCCAGTACTTC.

On this clonotype itself: Just one base apart from a much larger clone, this may be a read error. This chain links TRBV19 with TRBJ1-1; a weak D match, TRBD1 (5 bases). Germline CDR1 and CDR2: LNHDA and SQIVND (reference sequence). This CDR3 spans 15 amino acids. V was pared by 9 bases and J by 1 base, with 18 bases between. CDR3 in DNA: TGTGCCAGCCGACCAATGGGGGTGGAGAACACTGAAGCTTTCTTT. This encodes CASRPMGVENTEAFF.

This chain links TRBV19 with TRBJ2-7; 7 positions agree with TRBD1. Per germline, CDR1 LNHDA and CDR2 SQIVND (reference sequence). V dropped 7 bases and J dropped 0; count of bases not matched to a gene: 6. This CDR3 spans 14 amino acids. This CDR3 reads CASKPGQSSYEQYF. DNA for the CDR3: TGTGCCAGTAAGCCGGGACAGAGCTCCTACGAGCAGTACTTC.

The V gene is TRBV3-1, the J gene TRBJ2-7; D call uncertain. The V end was cut by 1 base, the J end by 2 bases, with 9 bases between. The CDR3 has 14 amino acids. The germline gives CDR1 LGHDT, CDR2 YNNKEL (reference sequence). The CDR3 coding sequence is TGTGCCAGCAGCCAAGCTCTGGGGACCTACGAGCAGTACTTC. Translating gives CASSQALGTYEQYF.

Within the sample, this clonotype is medium-sized (0.01 to 0.1%). DNA for the CDR3: TGTGCCAGCAGTTACGATACGTCCTACAATGAGCAGTTCTTC. Residues: CASSYDTSYNEQFF. The V gene is TRBV6-5, the J gene TRBJ2-1, with D unresolved. The ends were cut back, 2 bases at V and 1 base at J, with 6 bases in the middle. The germline CDR1 and CDR2 sequences are MNHEY and SVGAGI. The CDR3 is made up of 14 amino acids.

Within the sample, this clonotype is medium-sized. The V call is TRBV6-1, the J call TRBJ2-7; D is perhaps TRBD1 (7 bases). This CDR3 spans 14 amino acids. Trimming stripped 4 bases from V and 5 bases from J, with 15 bases between. Germline V CDR1 and CDR2: MNHNS, SASEGT. The CDR3 region is CASSVTGGGNEQYF. The CDR3 DNA follows: TGTGCCAGCAGTGTGACAGGAGGGGGCAACGAGCAGTACTTC.

By sample fraction, this clonotype is medium-sized. V usage is TRBV14 and J usage is TRBJ1-2; D gene ambiguous. The length of the CDR3 is 14 residues. CDR1 is SGHDN, CDR2 FVKESK, per germline. V was clipped by 0 bases and J by 8 bases, with 13 bases between them. DNA of the CDR3: TGTGCCAGCAGCCAAGATGCGCTTCCGAGGGGCTACACCTTC. Residues: CASSQDALPRGYTF.

This clonotype is medium-sized in the sample. This chain connects TRBV6-5 to TRBJ1-1; D call uncertain. Trimming stripped 2 bases from V and 5 bases from J, with 9 bases between. The CDR3 consists of 13 residues. CDR1 and CDR2 from the germline V gene are MNHEY and SVGAGI. The CDR3 protein is CASSYERVTEAFF. CDR3 DNA: TGTGCCAGCAGTTACGAGAGGGTAACTGAAGCTTTCTTT.

In its sample, this clonotype was seen many times. The CDR3 region has the DNA TGTACCCCTGAAAGGGAGGGGCGCGTCGACACTGAAGCTTTCTTT. Protein product: CTPEREGRVDTEAFF. The chain employs TRBV19 and TRBJ1-1; a possible D gene is TRBD1 (5 bases). The CDR3 is made up of 15 amino acids. The germline V gene encodes CDR1 LNHDA and CDR2 SQIVND (reference sequence).

This clonotype is judged medium-sized. This sequence joins TRBV10-3 and TRBJ1-5; no clear D gene. The CDR3 is 15 residues long. The V and J ends lost 0 bases and 2 bases respectively, with 8 bases between them. Germline CDR1 and CDR2: ENHRY and SYGVKD. The CDR3 sequence is CAISESAVGNQPQHF. The CDR3 region has the DNA TGTGCCATCAGTGAGTCGGCAGTGGGCAATCAGCCCCAGCATTTT.

This clonotype is classed as medium-sized. The rearrangement uses TRBV6-1 and TRBJ1-5; possible D gene TRBD1, 5 bases. CDR1 and CDR2 (germline): MNHNS, SASEGT. The CDR3 has 16 residues. Trimming cost V 0 bases and J 3 bases, with 12 bases left between them. CDR3: CASSEARQLNNQPQHF. The CDR3, as DNA: TGTGCCAGCAGTGAAGCGCGACAGCTAAACAATCAGCCCCAGCATTTT.

The chain recombines TRBV30 with TRBJ2-3; D remains unclear. The V end was cut by 3 bases, the J end by 1 base, with 14 bases between. This CDR3 has 15 amino acids. Germline V gene sequence: CDR1 GTSNPN, CDR2 SVGIG (reference sequence). The CDR3 sequence: CAWSFLQPGTDTQYF. In DNA form, the CDR3 reads TGTGCCTGGAGCTTCCTGCAGCCTGGCACAGATACGCAGTATTTT.

V usage is TRBV11-3 and J usage is TRBJ2-2, with 10 bases identical to TRBD2. Germline V lookup: CDR1 SGHNT, CDR2 YENEEA. Trimming removed 1 base from V and 7 bases from J; junction bases left unmatched: 12. This CDR3 comprises 18 residues. This chain's CDR3 is CASSLVGQREGRRGELFF. In DNA form, the CDR3 reads TGTGCCAGCAGCTTAGTGGGCCAGCGGGAGGGCCGACGCGGGGAGCTGTTTTTT.

By share, this clonotype counts as medium-sized. The chain uses TRBV30 and TRBJ2-7; weak D call: TRBD2 (5 bases). There are 15 residues in the CDR3. The ends were cut back, 0 bases at V and 2 bases at J, with 14 bases in the middle. Germline loops: CDR1 GTSNPN, CDR2 SVGIG (reference sequence). CDR3 coding DNA: TGTGCCTGGAGTGTACGGGGAAGAGGGCCCTACGAGCAGTACTTC. This codes for CAWSVRGRGPYEQYF. The full variable domain, completed using reference TRBV30 and TRBJ2-7, is SQTIHQWPATLVQPVGSPLSLECTVEGTSNPNLYWYRQAAGRGLQLLFYSVGIGQISSEVPQNLSASRPQDRQFILSSKKLLLSDSGFYLCAWSVRGRGPYEQYFGPGTRLTVT.

For this clonotype: This sequence may be a read error, since a much larger clone differs from it by one base. The chain uses TRBV30 and TRBJ1-4; possibly TRBD1 for D (5 bases). The CDR3 is 15 amino acids. The V end lost 4 bases, the J end lost 7 bases, and 19 bases lay between the germline ends. Germline-derived CDR1 and CDR2 are GTSNPN and SVGIG (reference sequence). As DNA, the CDR3 is TGTGCCTGGAACCCAAAAGTGGGGGTGGGTGAAAAACTGTTTTTT. Residues: CAWNPKVGVGEKLFF. Combining the CDR3 with reference TRBV30 and TRBJ1-4 gives the whole variable domain SQTIHQWPATLVQPVGSPLSLECTVEGTSNPNLYWYRQAAGRGLQLLFYSVGIGQISSEVPQNLSASRPQDRQFILSSKKLLLSDSGFYLCAWNPKVGVGEKLFFGSGTQLSVL.

V is TRBV7-9 and J is TRBJ2-1; TRBD2 matches 12 bases. J gave up 10 bases and V 5 bases, and 21 bases lay outside the gene matches. The germline V gene has CDR1 SEHNR and CDR2 FQNEAQ (reference sequence). The CDR3 has 19 amino acids. CDR3 DNA: TGTGCCAGCAGCGTCCGGGACAGGGTCCTAGCGGGGGGGCGGGAAGAGCAGTTCTTC. It specifies CASSVRDRVLAGGREEQFF.

By proportion, this clonotype is medium-sized (0.01 to 0.1%). This chain's CDR3 is CASSLKGTGRATGELFF. The CDR3 nucleotides read TGTGCCAGCAGTTTAAAAGGGACAGGGCGGGCCACCGGGGAGCTGTTTTTT. The rearrangement links TRBV6-5 to TRBJ2-2, with 9 bases lining up with TRBD1. Unmatched junction bases numbered 10, after V lost 4 bases and J lost 4 bases. CDR1 and CDR2 (germline): MNHEY, SVGAGI. This CDR3 comprises 17 residues.